The present T cell receptor beta chain was sequenced within a study of T cells in Graves' hyperthyroidism and ophthalmopathy. Calling Graves' hyperthyroidism stable meant ophthalmopathy did not progress within 18 months. Uncontrolled infection, other autoimmune disease, pregnancy or lactation excluded patients. Used for diagnoses were clinical symptoms, serum thyroxine and TRAb, thyroid ultrasound and orbital computed tomography. Each 10 ml fresh peripheral blood draw supplied the PBMCs. This clonotype was observed a few times. This may stem from a read error, because a much larger clone lies one nucleotide away. CDR1 and CDR2 (germline): MNHNS, SASEGT. V lost 4 bases and J lost 3, with 4 bases in between. CDR3 size: 12 residues. Amplification of TCR beta CDR3 regions used RNA as the template. The HTBI primer set drove a first-round RT-PCR of the TCR CDR3. TCRdb ran MiXCR on the multiplex PCR reads and lists one entry per CDR3 protein. This table holds roughly 380,000 distinct CDR3 sequences, approximately 15% found once.

Source material: blood. The J gene is TRBJ1-5, the V gene TRBV6-1; no clear D gene. This TCR came from a woman aged 55 to 70 with Graves' hyperthyroidism. In DNA form, the CDR3 reads TGTGCCAGCAGTGGGTTCAATCAGCCCCAGCATTTT. It is translated as CASSGFNQPQHF.